This is a list of T cell receptor beta chains from one sample in a study of OX40 agonist ivuxolimab in advanced cancers. The repertoire was sequenced with immunoSEQ multiplex PCR; TCRdb's copy has only in-frame clones and lacks some. The table shows about 83,000 clones, with about 90% occurring only once. The material sequenced was CD4+ or CD8+ T cells sorted from blood, taken in a trial of the OX40 agonist ivuxolimab. Receptor source: an adult with an advanced solid tumor such as melanoma, head and neck, liver or kidney cancer. Both conserved end residues are part of each CDR3. The D gene is left open where the match is weak.

j_call v_call d_call cdr3_aa
TRBJ2-7 TRBV28 - CASSSWGGPGLSYEQYF
TRBJ2-3 TRBV6-5 - CASSFQDFAQYF
TRBJ1-3 TRBV6-5 - CASIANSGNTIYF
TRBJ2-7 TRBV2 - CASSEQYF
TRBJ1-5 TRBV7-2 - CASSLERRNNQPQHF
TRBJ2-6 TRBV28 - CASSPDNSGANVLTF
TRBJ2-1 TRBV2 - CASSTPQGLRRQQFF
TRBJ1-3 TRBV9 - CASSDALGNTIYF
TRBJ2-4 TRBV9 TRBD1 CASSVYPGTVPSDIQYF
TRBJ1-2 TRBV5-4 - CASSSVGGYTF
TRBJ2-1 TRBV6-5 TRBD2 CASSTSGRYNEQFF
TRBJ2-2 TRBV9 - CASSPSMVAARTGELFF
TRBJ2-2 TRBV28 - CATKIPGIERTGELFF
TRBJ2-1 TRBV5-4 TRBD2 CASSFLTSGPNEQFF
TRBJ2-1 TRBV30 - CAWSILAGNEQFF
TRBJ2-1 TRBV11-1 - CASSLFRGRNSYNEQFF
TRBJ1-1 TRBV2 TRBD1 CASVPGQGHTEAFF
TRBJ1-5 TRBV19 TRBD1 CASSRDREGVQPQHF
TRBJ2-1 TRBV7-2 - CASSLARRNEQFF
TRBJ2-1 TRBV6-5 TRBD1 CASSYRGGIEQFF
TRBJ2-7 TRBV13 - CASSLGDRPYEQYF
TRBJ2-5 TRBV14 - CASSQDMGETQYF
TRBJ1-1 TRBV30 - CAWSRALGTEAFF
TRBJ1-6 TRBV5-8 - CASSFQIRANNSPLHF
TRBJ1-1 TRBV6-6 - CASRLGPLSPFF
TRBJ1-2 TRBV6-5 - CASGGGNGYTF
TRBJ2-1 TRBV7-9 TRBD2 CASSPQSGRYNEQFF
TRBJ2-3 TRBV19 - CATIAPGLGTDTQYF
TRBJ2-3 TRBV25-1 - CASSEVPSDTQYF
- TRBV15 - CATSRDRQTYEQYF
TRBJ1-5 TRBV30 - CAWGWENSNQPQHF
TRBJ2-1 TRBV7-9 - CASSPLNGRNEQFF
TRBJ2-1 TRBV7-8 TRBD2 CASVPSGGTRKTYNEQFF
TRBJ2-3 TRBV4-3 TRBD1 CASSQDLQGVADTQYF
TRBJ1-5 TRBV6-5 - CASSNPYQPQHF
TRBJ2-6 TRBV28 TRBD2 CASSLGLAGVVSGANVLTF
TRBJ2-1 TRBV19 TRBD2 CASSIPASGYNEQFF
TRBJ2-3 TRBV27 - CASHWVGASTDTQYF
TRBJ1-1 TRBV19 - CASSIRQRNTEAFF
TRBJ2-3 TRBV28 - CATLGDGSTDTQYF
TRBJ1-4 TRBV5-8 - CASSFGLSGTNEKLFF
TRBJ2-3 TRBV13 - CASSLGTDTQYF
TRBJ1-1 TRBV19 TRBD1 CASSISGGDTEAFF